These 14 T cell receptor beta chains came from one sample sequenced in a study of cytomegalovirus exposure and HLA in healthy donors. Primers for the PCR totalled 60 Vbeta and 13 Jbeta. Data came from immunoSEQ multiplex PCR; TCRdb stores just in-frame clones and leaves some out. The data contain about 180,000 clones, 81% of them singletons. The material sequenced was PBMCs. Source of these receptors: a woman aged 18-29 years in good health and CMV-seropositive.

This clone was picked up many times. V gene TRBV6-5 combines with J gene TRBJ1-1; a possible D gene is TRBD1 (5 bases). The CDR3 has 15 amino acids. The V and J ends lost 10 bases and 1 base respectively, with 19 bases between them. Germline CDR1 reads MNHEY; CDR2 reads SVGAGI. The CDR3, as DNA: TGTGCCAACGGGGGGGATTGGAGAACGAACACTGAAGCTTTCTTT. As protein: CANGGDWRTNTEAFF.

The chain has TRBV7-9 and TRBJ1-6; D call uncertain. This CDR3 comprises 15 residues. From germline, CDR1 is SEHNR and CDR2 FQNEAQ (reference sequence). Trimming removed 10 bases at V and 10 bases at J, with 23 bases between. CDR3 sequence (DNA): TGTGCCACGCTTGAGGTTGGCCCACTAGAGTCACCCCTCCACTTT. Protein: CATLEVGPLESPLHF.

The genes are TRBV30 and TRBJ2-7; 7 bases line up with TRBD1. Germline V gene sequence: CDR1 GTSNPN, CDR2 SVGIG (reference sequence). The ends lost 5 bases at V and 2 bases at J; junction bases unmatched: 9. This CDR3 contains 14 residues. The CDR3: CAWGTGTATYEQYF. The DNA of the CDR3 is TGTGCCTGGGGGACCGGGACAGCGACCTACGAGCAGTACTTC.

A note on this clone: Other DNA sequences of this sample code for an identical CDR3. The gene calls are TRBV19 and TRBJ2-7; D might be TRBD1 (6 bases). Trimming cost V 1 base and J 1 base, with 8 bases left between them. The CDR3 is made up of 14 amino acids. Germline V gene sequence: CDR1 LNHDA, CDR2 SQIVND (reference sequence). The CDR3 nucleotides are TGTGCCAGTAGTATAGGCAGGGGATCCTACGAGCAGTACTTC. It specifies CASSIGRGSYEQYF.

The CDR3 coding sequence is TGTGCCACCACGGCTCGGGACACAGATACGCAGTATTTT. It is translated as CATTARDTDTQYF. The chain employs TRBV15 and TRBJ2-3; tentatively, D is TRBD2 (5 bases). This CDR3 spans 13 amino acids. CDR1 is LNHNV and CDR2 is YYDKDF in the germline V gene (reference sequence). The V end lost 7 bases, the J end lost 2 bases, and 10 bases lay between the germline ends.

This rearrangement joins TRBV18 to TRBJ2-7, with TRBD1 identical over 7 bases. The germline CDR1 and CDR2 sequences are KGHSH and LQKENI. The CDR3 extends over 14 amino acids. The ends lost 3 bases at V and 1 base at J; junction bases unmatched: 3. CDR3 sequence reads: CASSPKTGSYEQYF. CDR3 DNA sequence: TGTGCCAGCTCACCTAAGACAGGGTCCTACGAGCAGTACTTC.

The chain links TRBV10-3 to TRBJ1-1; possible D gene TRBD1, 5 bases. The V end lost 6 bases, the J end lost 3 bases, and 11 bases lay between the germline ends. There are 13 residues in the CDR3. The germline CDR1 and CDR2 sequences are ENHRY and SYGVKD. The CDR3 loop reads CAIRQGWYTEAFF. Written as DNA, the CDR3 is TGTGCCATCAGGCAGGGATGGTACACTGAAGCTTTCTTT.

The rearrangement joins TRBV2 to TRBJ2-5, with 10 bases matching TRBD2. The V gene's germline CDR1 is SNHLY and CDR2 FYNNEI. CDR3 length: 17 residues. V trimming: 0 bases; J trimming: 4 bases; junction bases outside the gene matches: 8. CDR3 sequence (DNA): TGTGCCAGCAGTGAAGCAATTAAGCGGGGGGGCCGAGAGACCCAGTACTTC. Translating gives CASSEAIKRGGRETQYF.

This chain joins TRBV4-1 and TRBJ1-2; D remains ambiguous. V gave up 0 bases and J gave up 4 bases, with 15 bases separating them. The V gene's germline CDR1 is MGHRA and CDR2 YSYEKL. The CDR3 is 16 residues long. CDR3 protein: CASSQDGVHDVYGYTF. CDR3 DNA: TGCGCCAGCAGCCAAGATGGAGTGCATGATGTCTATGGCTACACCTTC.

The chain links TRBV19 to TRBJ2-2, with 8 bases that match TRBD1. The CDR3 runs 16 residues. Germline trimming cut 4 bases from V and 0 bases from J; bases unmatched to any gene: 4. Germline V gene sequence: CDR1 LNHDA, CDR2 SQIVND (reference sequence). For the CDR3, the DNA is TGTGCCAGTAGTAAACGACAGGGGACGAACACCGGGGAGCTGTTTTTT. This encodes CASSKRQGTNTGELFF.

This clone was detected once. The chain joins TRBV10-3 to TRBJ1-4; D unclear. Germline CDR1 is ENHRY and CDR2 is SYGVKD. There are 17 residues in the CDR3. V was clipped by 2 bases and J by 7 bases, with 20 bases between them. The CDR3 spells CAISEPSLYSDLEKLFF. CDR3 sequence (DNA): TGTGCCATCAGTGAGCCCTCCCTATACAGTGATCTTGAAAAACTGTTTTTT.

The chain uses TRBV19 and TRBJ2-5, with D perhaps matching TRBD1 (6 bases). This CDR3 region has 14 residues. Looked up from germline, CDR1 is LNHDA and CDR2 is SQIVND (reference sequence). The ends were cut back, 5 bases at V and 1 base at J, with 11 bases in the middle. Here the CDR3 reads CASSLGRGQETQYF. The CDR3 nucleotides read TGTGCCAGTAGTCTCGGCAGGGGCCAAGAGACCCAGTACTTC.

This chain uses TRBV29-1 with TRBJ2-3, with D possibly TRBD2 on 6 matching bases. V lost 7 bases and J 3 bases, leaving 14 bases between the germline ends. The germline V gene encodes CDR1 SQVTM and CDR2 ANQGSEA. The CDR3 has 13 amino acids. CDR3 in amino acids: CSGGVTLTDTQYF. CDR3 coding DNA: TGCAGCGGCGGGGTTACGTTGACAGATACGCAGTATTTT.

The CDR3 is CASSASTLSSSGANVLTF. CDR3 sequence (DNA): TGTGCCAGTAGTGCCTCCACGCTTTCGAGCTCTGGGGCCAACGTCCTGACTTTC. The chain employs TRBV19 and TRBJ2-6; D gene ambiguous. The germline gives CDR1 LNHDA, CDR2 SQIVND (reference sequence). The CDR3 is 18 residues long. Trimming stripped 5 bases from V and 0 bases from J, with 17 bases between.